This T cell receptor beta chain was retrieved from a study of regulatory T cells in long-lasting Graves disease. Documented time point: newly diagnosed GD, antithyroid drugs for less than 3 months. The TCR library was made from RNA extracted from PBMCs. Notes on the study in general: Favored usage of TRBV28, TRBJ1-2 and TRBJ2-5 was recorded in persistent disease.

This clonotype came up a few times. Its antigen is unidentified. According to the study, TCR beta libraries were built with iRepertoire HTBI primers and CDR3-region Arm-PCR. Via MiXCR, TCRdb re-called the multiplex PCR reads, giving one row per CDR3 protein. The sample has 350,000 to 550,000 distinct CDR3 sequences, around 15% seen once. This CDR3 is 17 amino acids long. CDR1 and CDR2 (germline): SGHKS, YYEKEE (reference sequence). V was clipped by 0 bases and J by 0 bases; unmatched bases: 5. Separately, the same data were catalogued under a study of T cells in Graves' hyperthyroidism and ophthalmopathy.

The material was peripheral blood mononuclear cells (PBMCs), obtained at new diagnosis, from a patient treated with antithyroid drugs. The chain carries TRBV5-5 and TRBJ1-1, with 10 bases that match TRBD1. This sequence originates from a woman in her 50s with Graves disease. CDR3 amino acids: CASSLVRTGGLNTEAFF. CDR3 DNA sequence: TGTGCCAGCAGCTTGGTACGGACAGGGGGATTGAACACTGAAGCTTTCTTT.